This passage covers 21 T cell receptor beta chains from one sample sequenced in a study of Ad26.COV2.S vaccination and SARS-CoV-2 variants. Treatment: 19 received Ad26.COV2.S at low or high dose, single or two shots; roughly five received placebo; per-sample allocation not given. The study sampled participants on day 63 after the first vaccine or placebo injection. Method: immunoSEQ multiplex PCR; TCRdb's copy keeps in-frame clones and lacks some. In the table there are more than 300,000 clones, about 85% of which are singletons. This specimen was peripheral blood, taken in a trial of Ad26.COV2.S vaccine versus placebo. The source of these receptors is a person aged 18-65 years who received the Ad26.COV2.S COVID-19 vaccine or a placebo.

The chain recombines TRBV7-8 with TRBJ2-3, with D possibly being TRBD2 (6 bases). V was cut by 2 bases and J by 3 bases, with 18 bases left in between. CDR3 length: 17 residues. Per germline, CDR1 SGHVS and CDR2 FQNEAQ. CDR3 residues: CASSLPRGSGATDTQYF. For the CDR3, the DNA is TGTGCCAGCAGCTTACCCCGGGGTAGCGGTGCAACAGATACGCAGTATTTT. Filled out from reference TRBV7-8 and TRBJ2-3, the complete variable domain reads GAGVSQSPRYKVAKRGQDVALRCDPISGHVSLFWYQQALGQGPEFLTYFQNEAQLDKSGLPSDRFFAERPEGSVSTLKIQRTQQEDSAVYLCASSLPRGSGATDTQYFGPGTRLTVL.

In this sample, this clone turned up a few times. This chain connects TRBV6-5 to TRBJ1-2; unclear D gene. Germline-derived CDR1 and CDR2 are MNHEY and SVGAGI. The CDR3 contains 13 residues. Trimming removed 4 bases from V and 2 bases from J, with 8 bases in between. The CDR3 loop is CASSSDANYGYTF. CDR3 nucleotide sequence: TGTGCCAGCAGTTCGGACGCCAACTATGGCTACACCTTC.

The chain carries TRBV11-2 and TRBJ2-2, with no clear D. This CDR3 contains 12 residues. Germline V gene data show CDR1 as SGHAT and CDR2 as FQNNGV. V was shortened by 5 bases and J by 7 bases, with 8 bases between the two germline ends. The CDR3 loop reads CASSPQVGELFF. The CDR3 nucleotides read TGTGCCAGCAGCCCCCAGGTCGGGGAGCTGTTTTTT. Together with reference TRBV11-2 and TRBJ2-2, the CDR3 gives the full variable domain: EAGVAQSPRYKIIEKRQSVAFWCNPISGHATLYWYQQILGQGPKLLIQFQNNGVVDDSQLPKDRFSAERLKGVDSTLKIQPAKLEDSAVYLCASSPQVGELFFGEGSRLTVL.

The V and J genes are TRBV5-6 and TRBJ2-2; the D gene is possibly TRBD2 (5 bases). Trimming pared 3 bases from V and 5 bases from J, leaving 17 bases between. This CDR3 is 16 amino acids long. Germline CDR1 and CDR2: SGHDT and YYEEEE. CDR3 in DNA: TGTGCCAGCAGCTCCCTCGGGGAATCGGGAACCGGGGAGCTGTTTTTT. Translation gives CASSSLGESGTGELFF.

This rearrangement joins TRBV6-6 to TRBJ2-2, with unresolved D. Trimming removed 5 bases from V and 6 bases from J, with 10 bases in between. Germline values: CDR1 MNHNY, CDR2 SVGAGI (reference sequence). This CDR3 is 13 amino acids long. The CDR3 loop reads CASSPGLSGELFF. DNA of the CDR3: TGTGCCAGCAGTCCCGGGCTCTCCGGGGAGCTGTTTTTT.

The chain links TRBV19 to TRBJ1-2, with TRBD1 matching over 8 bases. After removal of 6 bases from V and 0 bases from J, the junction contained 3 bases not matched to a gene. The CDR3 totals 14 residues. The V gene's germline CDR1 is LNHDA and CDR2 SQIVND (reference sequence). CDR3 nucleotide sequence: TGTGCCAGTAGGGACAGGGATACTAACTATGGCTACACCTTC. This gives the protein CASRDRDTNYGYTF. The entire variable domain, with the rest obtained from reference TRBV19 and TRBJ1-2, is as follows: DGGITQSPKYLFRKEGQNVTLSCEQNLNHDAMYWYRQDPGQGLRLIYYSQIVNDFQKGDIAEGYSVSREKKESFPLTVTSAQKNPTAFYLCASRDRDTNYGYTFGSGTRLTVV.

V and J are TRBV6-1 and TRBJ2-1, with 9 bases aligning to TRBD1. The CDR3 is made up of 16 amino acids. J lost 4 bases, V lost 4 bases, and 8 bases had no gene match. Germline V gene lookup returns CDR1 MNHNS and CDR2 SASEGT. CDR3 in amino acids: CASSVYGQGNYNEQFF. The CDR3 coding sequence is TGTGCCAGCAGTGTTTATGGACAGGGGAATTACAATGAGCAGTTCTTC.

This clone was detected only once. This sequence joins TRBV29-1 and TRBJ1-4; 10 bases are shared with TRBD1. The CDR3 spans 17 residues. Germline trimming cut 7 bases from V and 1 base from J; bases unmatched to any gene: 12. Germline CDR1 reads SQVTM; CDR2 reads ANQGSEA. The CDR3, as DNA: TGCAGCGGGCTTGACAGGGGGCCAGGTGGAACTAATGAAAAACTGTTTTTT. This encodes CSGLDRGPGGTNEKLFF.

This rearrangement joins TRBV5-8 to TRBJ1-3; D is possibly TRBD1 (6 bases). V lost 1 base and J lost 3, with 8 bases in between. The CDR3 has 14 residues. Germline V gene lookup returns CDR1 SGHTS and CDR2 YDEGEE. CDR3 in amino acids: CASSLYRDGNTIYF. CDR3 nucleotide sequence: TGTGCCAGCAGCTTGTACAGGGATGGAAACACCATATATTTT.

The J gene is TRBJ1-1, the V gene TRBV19; TRBD1 matches 7 bases. The CDR3 covers 13 residues. V shed 7 bases, J shed 4 bases, and the junction held 6 bases outside the gene matches. Germline V lookup: CDR1 LNHDA, CDR2 SQIVND (reference sequence). Here the CDR3 DNA reads TGTGCCAGTAACTGGGCAGGGGGCACTGAAGCTTTCTTT. Translated: CASNWAGGTEAFF.

This clone has only a few counts. The gene calls are TRBV7-9 and TRBJ1-6; 8 bases are shared with TRBD1. This CDR3 has 15 residues. The trim removed 2 bases at V and 7 bases at J, leaving 4 bases unmatched. CDR1 is SEHNR and CDR2 is FQNEAQ in the germline V gene (reference sequence). The CDR3 loop is CASSLLDRVNSPLHF. DNA of the CDR3: TGTGCCAGCAGCTTATTGGACAGGGTGAATTCACCCCTCCACTTT. Together with reference TRBV7-9 and TRBJ1-6, the CDR3 gives the full variable domain: DTGVSQNPRHKITKRGQNVTFRCDPISEHNRLYWYRQTLGQGPEFLTYFQNEAQLEKSRLLSDRFSAERPKGSFSTLEIQRTEQGDSAMYLCASSLLDRVNSPLHFGNGTRLTVT.

The V and J genes are TRBV7-8 and TRBJ1-1; no clear D gene. This CDR3 has 14 residues. Trimming took off 3 bases at V and 4 bases at J, with 12 bases between the two ends. Germline CDR1 SGHVS, CDR2 FQNEAQ. The chain's CDR3 is CASSLERFATEAFF. Written as DNA, the CDR3 is TGTGCCAGCAGCTTGGAGCGCTTCGCCACTGAAGCTTTCTTT.

The chain has TRBV5-1 and TRBJ1-3; no clear D. This CDR3 is built from 14 residues. Trimming took off 4 bases at V and 4 bases at J, with 12 bases between the two ends. Germline V gives CDR1 SGHRS, CDR2 YFSETQ. In DNA, the CDR3 is TGCGCCAGCAGCCCTGGTGGGCGCGGAAACACCATATATTTT. It specifies CASSPGGRGNTIYF.

This chain joins TRBV6-5 and TRBJ2-7; TRBD2 is a possible D gene (5 bases). Trimming took 3 bases from V and 9 from J, leaving 9 bases between them. There are 11 residues in the CDR3. In germline, CDR1 is MNHEY, CDR2 SVGAGI. CDR3 residues: CASSYGLLQYF. CDR3 coding DNA: TGTGCCAGCAGTTATGGACTGTTGCAGTACTTC.

The chain has TRBV27 and TRBJ2-1, with D possibly matching TRBD2 (7 bases). CDR3 length: 14 amino acids. Deletions cut 4 bases from V and 10 bases from J, with 17 bases between. CDR1 and CDR2 (germline): MNHEY, SMNVEV (reference sequence). CDR3 in DNA: TGTGCCAGCAGTTCCCTCGGGGGGCCCGGGGAGCAGTTCTTC. Amino acid sequence: CASSSLGGPGEQFF.

This clone appeared a single time. This chain links TRBV5-6 with TRBJ2-7; no definite D call. V was trimmed by 1 base and J by 4 bases, leaving 9 bases between them. The germline CDR1 and CDR2 sequences are SGHDT and YYEEEE. The CDR3 contains 13 residues. DNA for the CDR3: TGTGCCAGCAGCTTGAGGGTAGGGTACGAGCAGTACTTC. It is translated as CASSLRVGYEQYF.

For the CDR3, the DNA is TGTGCCTGGACCCTAGTCTCAGGGACTGGCTACACCTTC. It specifies CAWTLVSGTGYTF. The chain carries TRBV30 and TRBJ1-2, with D tentatively TRBD1 (5 bases). The germline gives CDR1 GTSNPN, CDR2 SVGIG (reference sequence). The CDR3 runs to 13 residues. V was clipped by 4 bases and J by 7 bases, with 16 bases between them.

The V call is TRBV18, the J call TRBJ1-3; possible D gene TRBD1, 5 bases. The germline CDR1 and CDR2 sequences are KGHSH and LQKENI. CDR3 length: 16 residues. The V end lost 2 bases, the J end lost 1 base, and 12 bases lay between the germline ends. The DNA for the CDR3 is TGTGCCAGCTCACCAACACGAACAGGTTCTGGAAACACCATATATTTT. It is translated as CASSPTRTGSGNTIYF.

The gene calls are TRBV27 and TRBJ1-6; TRBD1 matches at 10 bases. The CDR3 contains 18 residues. Germline values: CDR1 MNHEY, CDR2 SMNVEV (reference sequence). The trim removed 3 bases at V and 4 bases at J, leaving 9 bases unmatched. The CDR3 loop reads CASSLTGGEVRYNSPLHF. The CDR3 coding sequence is TGTGCCAGCAGTTTGACAGGGGGCGAAGTTAGGTATAATTCACCCCTCCACTTT.

There are many counts of this clone. The chain couples TRBV6-5 to TRBJ1-2, with 9 bases identical to TRBD1. The length of the CDR3 is 13 residues. Losses at the gene ends were 6 bases for V and 8 bases for J; bases not matched to a gene: 7. Germline V lookup: CDR1 MNHEY, CDR2 SVGAGI. The CDR3 DNA reads as TGTGCCAGCAGAACACAGGGGGCGGAGGGCTACACCTTC. It yields the protein CASRTQGAEGYTF.

This rearrangement joins TRBV27 to TRBJ1-6; no reliable D call. The V end was cut by 6 bases, the J end by 3 bases, with 3 bases between. This CDR3 is built from 12 residues. Germline V gives CDR1 MNHEY, CDR2 SMNVEV (reference sequence). The CDR3 sequence: CASRDYNSPLHF. The CDR3 DNA reads as TGTGCCAGCAGGGACTATAATTCACCCCTCCACTTT.